This TCR beta chain was sequenced for a study of blood T cell repertoires in COVID-19 (dated by TCRdb to the early 2020s). In terms of the full investigation: Collaborator samples came from the United States, Italy and Spain and covered acute and convalescent phases of COVID-19. Nearly every sample came with metadata listing a de-identified subject ID, COVID-19 status, age in years and sex. Samples were obtained from the ongoing ImmuneRACE study (first 160 participants) and from 1,254 subjects provided by 6 global collaborators. The prospective study material was composed of cDNA or gDNA derived from T cells, B-cell-depleted T cells, or PBMCs. Where available, HLA class I and class II types were obtained from metadata supplied by the sample provider rather than from assay-based typing. The repertoires were released in a freely available public database meant as a resource for research on the immune response to SARS-CoV-2. Subjects who had been exposed to COVID-19, were actively infected with it, or had recovered from it provided the deeply sampled blood TCRbeta repertoires that made up the dataset. The paper's findings and limits, for the study overall: The quantity of clinical and demographic metadata differed by source and by participant and was supplied without curation.

With regard to this clone: No antigen is known for it. No clone much larger than this one lies a single base away; base qualities are absent. The sample carries other DNA sequences with the same CDR3.

V gives up 2 bases and J gives up 4 bases, and the segment between their germline ends measures 8 bases. Based on the germline V gene, the CDR1 and CDR2 sequences are MRHNA and SNTAGT. From its cysteine to its phenylalanine, the CDR3 spans 13 amino acids. The sequence is cut down to CDR3 DNA, 39 bases in frame from base 1. Samples from volunteer blood donors who had recovered from COVID-19 were contributed by a second Seattle source. The collaborating institutions used their own protocols to collect whole blood in K2EDTA tubes. For TCRbeta analysis, collaborators shipped samples as frozen whole blood, isolated PBMCs, or DNA extracted from either of those sample types. TCRbeta CDR3 regions were amplified from genomic DNA using the immunoSEQ Assay, a bias-controlled multiplex PCR. The paper's processing steps were these. Within the assay, amplification of reference gene primers was used to estimate how many nucleated cells each sample contained. To quantify the absolute abundance of each unique TCRbeta CDR3 rearrangement, sequence reads were collapsed and filtered. Productive Simpson clonality was computed per sample as the square root of Simpson's diversity index over productive rearrangements. Imported from immuneACCESS, the table was reduced by TCRdb to in-frame sequences with V and J called. These copies leave out some clones; in studies compared against another copy, an unresolved V gene accounts for under half, and the cause of the remainder is not known. That table gives V, J and clone size, and the DNA gave D and trimming. The sample has about 200,000 clones on record, about 86% of them singletons. The ten biggest clones cover approximately 6.2% of the sample.

This TCR came from a man between 60 and 75 years old who had recovered from COVID-19. The sequenced sample consisted of peripheral blood. Recombination linked TRBV6-4 to TRBJ2-5; too little of a D gene remains to name it. The DNA is as follows: TGTGCCAGCAGTGACCGCCCGGGAGAGACCCAGTACTTC. Translated, this gives CASSDRPGETQYF.